One sample yielded the 3 T cell receptor beta chains listed below, sequenced in a study of response to subunit inactivated influenza vaccine. Via MiXCR, TCRdb re-called the RT-PCR reads, giving one row per CDR3 protein. This table holds around 580,000 distinct CDR3 sequences, approximately 15% found once. The source material was PBMCs from blood, sampled roughly 12 days after vaccination. The receptors come from a man in his forties or fifties who received an inactivated influenza vaccine.

The V call is TRBV5-1, the J call TRBJ2-1, with D unresolved. The V gene's germline CDR1 is SGHRS and CDR2 YFSETQ. With 4 bases removed from V and 8 bases from J, the gap between germline ends came to 16 bases. This CDR3 has 14 residues. The CDR3 bases are TGCGCCAGCAGCGTCGCGGATAGGGCTCATGAGCAGTTCTTC. It encodes CASSVADRAHEQFF.

This clonotype appeared a few times. CDR3 nucleotide sequence: TGCGCCAGCAGCTTGGCAGGGCAGAATCAAGAGACCCAGTACTTC. It encodes CASSLAGQNQETQYF. The rearrangement joins TRBV5-1 to TRBJ2-5; tentative D call: TRBD1 (5 bases). Trimming cost V 0 bases and J 2 bases, with 11 bases left between them. The germline CDR1 and CDR2 sequences are SGHRS and YFSETQ. The CDR3 is 15 residues long.

This chain links TRBV6-5 with TRBJ1-5, with a weak D call TRBD1 (5 bases). This CDR3 is built from 17 residues. V lost 0 bases and J 0 bases, leaving 12 bases between the germline ends. Germline V lookup: CDR1 MNHEY, CDR2 SVGAGI. The chain's CDR3 is CASSYSTVSSSNQPQHF. The CDR3 DNA reads TGTGCCAGCAGTTACTCGACAGTGTCGTCTAGCAATCAGCCCCAGCATTTT.